A selection of T cell receptor beta chains follows, all from one sample in a study of cytomegalovirus exposure and HLA in healthy donors. Sequencing used immunoSEQ multiplex PCR; TCRdb keeps in-frame clones, though not all of them. Of over 150,000 clones detected, roughly 85% appear once; the ten largest clones hold 2.5%. Source material: PBMCs. These receptors all stem from a man aged 25-45 years in good health and CMV-seropositive. Each CDR3 is given with its conserved first and last residue. A D gene is named only where the DNA matches it firmly. Rows may omit the clone size; those that give it use once, few, many or a size class.

v_call	d_call	j_call	clone_size	cdr3_nt	cdr3_aa
TRBV5-1	.	TRBJ2-2	.	TGCGCCAGCAGCCTTAACACCGGGGAGCTGTTTTTT	CASSLNTGELFF
TRBV29-1	.	TRBJ2-5	.	TGCAGCGTTGAGGGGGCCGGGGGGGAGACCCAGTACTTC	CSVEGAGGETQYF
TRBV16	.	TRBJ1-2	.	TGTGCCAGCAGCCAATCGGCAGGGGCCTATGGCTACACCTTC	CASSQSAGAYGYTF
TRBV29-1	.	TRBJ2-3	.	TGCAGCGGTAAAGGGCCACTAGCAGATACGCAGTATTTT	CSGKGPLADTQYF
TRBV7-9	.	TRBJ2-1	.	TGTGCCAGCAGCCCGGGACTCCCCTACAATGAGCAGTTCTTC	CASSPGLPYNEQFF
TRBV7-2	TRBD2	TRBJ2-3	.	TGTGCCAGCAGACAAAGCGGGAGGATTTTGGCAGATACGCAGTATTTT	CASRQSGRILADTQYF
TRBV19	TRBD1	TRBJ2-1	.	TGTGCCAGTAGCCCCCGGGACAGGGAATACAATGAGCAGTTCTTC	CASSPRDREYNEQFF
TRBV4-2	.	TRBJ2-5	.	TGTGCCAGCAGCCAAGATGGGGCAAGACAAGAGACCCAGTACTTC	CASSQDGARQETQYF
TRBV27	.	TRBJ2-2	.	TGTGCCAGCAGTTTCGACAGGTTGATCACCGGGGAGCTGTTTTTT	CASSFDRLITGELFF
TRBV6-5	.	TRBJ1-3	.	TGTGCCAGCAGTCTCCGGGACATGCCTGGAAACACCATATATTTT	CASSLRDMPGNTIYF
TRBV7-9	TRBD1	TRBJ1-3	.	TGTGCCAGCAGCCTGGATGGGACAGCGAAAGGAAACACCATATATTTT	CASSLDGTAKGNTIYF
TRBV25-1	.	TRBJ2-5	.	TGTGCCAGCAGGGGACTGTATCAAGAGACCCAGTACTTC	CASRGLYQETQYF
TRBV4-1	TRBD1	TRBJ1-2	.	TGCGCCAGCAGCCTGGGACAGGGAACACTTAACTATGGCTACACCTTC	CASSLGQGTLNYGYTF
TRBV18	TRBD2	TRBJ2-3	.	TGTGCCAGCTCCCCTCAGCGGGATAGAAGAGATACGCAGTATTTT	CASSPQRDRRDTQYF
TRBV5-1	.	TRBJ1-2	.	TGCGCCAGCAGCTTGGGTGGGCAGGGGAATGGCTACACCTTC	CASSLGGQGNGYTF
TRBV18	TRBD1	TRBJ2-7	.	TGTGCCAGCTCACCACGGACAGGCCTAACCTACGAGCAGTACTTC	CASSPRTGLTYEQYF
TRBV2	.	TRBJ1-5	.	TGTGCCAGCAGTGATTCGGGAGGTAGCAATCAGCCCCAGCATTTT	CASSDSGGSNQPQHF
TRBV4-1	.	TRBJ2-1	once	TGCGCCAGCAGCCAAGGGACACAGAGCTCCTACAATGAGCAGTTCTTC	CASSQGTQSSYNEQFF
TRBV10-3	TRBD1	TRBJ1-1	few	TGTGCCATCAGTGAGATCCAGGGGGCTGGGAACACTGAAGCTTTCTTT	CAISEIQGAGNTEAFF
TRBV6-1	.	TRBJ2-3	.	TGTGCCAGCAGTTTTTTCCGGGACACGGATACGCAGTATTTT	CASSFFRDTDTQYF
TRBV28	.	TRBJ1-2	.	TGTGCCAGCAGTTCATCCTCAGACTATGGCTACACCTTC	CASSSSSDYGYTF
TRBV19	.	TRBJ1-4	.	TGTGCCAGTAGTCCCCGACAGAGTGAAAAACTGTTTTTT	CASSPRQSEKLFF
TRBV5-1	TRBD2	TRBJ2-5	once	TGCGCCACCGATAAGTCGAGCCTAGCGGATACGCTCCAAGAGACCCAGTACTTC	CATDKSSLADTLQETQYF
TRBV5-8	TRBD2	TRBJ2-1	few	TGTGCCAGCAGCCTGGCTAGCGGAGCCTACAATGAGCAGTTCTTC	CASSLASGAYNEQFF
TRBV19	TRBD1	TRBJ1-2	.	TGTGCCAGTAGGACAGGGGGGGATGGCTACACCTTC	CASRTGGDGYTF
TRBV6-5	TRBD1	TRBJ2-3	.	TGTGCCAGCAGCCCACACAGGGGTACAGATACGCAGTATTTT	CASSPHRGTDTQYF
TRBV4-2	.	TRBJ1-6	once	TGTGCCAGCAGCCAAGATCGTCGGGGGTCACCCCTCCACTTT	CASSQDRRGSPLHF
TRBV7-9	.	TRBJ1-2	.	TGTGCCAGCAGCCGGGGAGGGGGGGAATTCTATGGCTACACCTTC	CASSRGGGEFYGYTF
TRBV4-3	TRBD1	TRBJ1-2	.	TGCGCCAGCAGCCAAGAGGACAGGATGAACTATGGCTACACCTTC	CASSQEDRMNYGYTF
TRBV14	TRBD1	TRBJ2-6	.	TGTGCCAGCAGCCCACAGGGGTATGGGGCCAACGTCCTGACTTTC	CASSPQGYGANVLTF
TRBV19	.	TRBJ1-1	.	TGTGCCAGTAGTATAGGCGCGAACACTGAAGCTTTCTTT	CASSIGANTEAFF
TRBV5-1	TRBD2	TRBJ2-3	.	TGCGCCAGCAGCCAGGGACTAGCGGGAGAGGTAGATACGCAGTATTTT	CASSQGLAGEVDTQYF
TRBV27	.	TRBJ2-3	.	TGTGCCAGCAGTAACTTCCCGGATACGCAGTATTTT	CASSNFPDTQYF
TRBV11-3	TRBD2	TRBJ2-1	.	TGTGCCAGCAGCTTAGGTAGCGGGATCTACAATGAGCAGTTCTTC	CASSLGSGIYNEQFF
TRBV4-2	TRBD2	TRBJ2-1	.	TGTGCCAGCAGCCAAGGGACTAGCTCGAACAATGAGCAGTTCTTC	CASSQGTSSNNEQFF
TRBV15	.	TRBJ1-5	.	TGTGCCACCAGCAGAGATCAGGGACAGCCCCAGCATTTT	CATSRDQGQPQHF
TRBV7-8	.	TRBJ2-3	few	TGTGCCAGCAGCTTACGGATTAGTGGGCCAGATACGCAGTATTTT	CASSLRISGPDTQYF
TRBV5-4	TRBD1	TRBJ2-5	.	TGTGCCAGCAGCCTGGGACAGCGAAAAGAGACCCAGTACTTC	CASSLGQRKETQYF
TRBV21-1	.	TRBJ2-7	.	TGTGCCAGCAGGTCCTACGAGCAGTACTTC	CASRSYEQYF
TRBV7-9	.	TRBJ2-3	.	TGTGCCAGCAGCTTCCTTTCCACAGATACGCAGTATTTT	CASSFLSTDTQYF
TRBV5-1	TRBD2	TRBJ2-1	.	TGCGCCAGCAGCTTGGTTAGCGGGAGAGTTAGTGAGCAGTTCTTC	CASSLVSGRVSEQFF
TRBV6-1	TRBD2	TRBJ2-1	.	TGTGCCAGCAGTGTCGCCGGGGCGGGAGGGTCGTACAATGAGCAGTTCTTC	CASSVAGAGGSYNEQFF
TRBV7-9	TRBD2	TRBJ2-3	.	TGTGCCAGCAGCTCCCCCCCTAGCGGGATCACAGATACGCAGTATTTT	CASSSPPSGITDTQYF
TRBV6-1	.	TRBJ2-6	.	TGTGCCAGCAGTGGGGAGGGGGGCTCTGGGGCCAACGTCCTGACTTTC	CASSGEGGSGANVLTF
TRBV18	.	TRBJ1-1	.	TGTGCCAGCTCACCAGGGAGGGGACCTTACACTGAAGCTTTCTTT	CASSPGRGPYTEAFF
TRBV27	.	TRBJ1-2	.	TGTGCCAGCAGTTTTTCCGACAGGTACTATGGCTACACCTTC	CASSFSDRYYGYTF
TRBV9	.	TRBJ2-6	once	TGTGCCAGCAGCGCCGCAGGGAAGATCTCTGGGGCCAACGTCCTGACTTTC	CASSAAGKISGANVLTF
TRBV5-1	.	TRBJ1-2	.	TGCGCCAGCAGCTTGGGCGAGGGTAGATACGGAGGCTACACCTTC	CASSLGEGRYGGYTF